These T cell receptor beta chains were read from a single sample in a study of blood T cell repertoires in COVID-19. Some clones are missing from TCRdb's copy, which holds only in-frame ones; the method was immunoSEQ multiplex PCR. Of approximately 350,000 clones in the sample, approximately 89% were seen once. Specimen: peripheral blood. The receptors were sampled from a woman aged 18-29 years who had recovered from COVID-19. Each CDR3 is given with its conserved first and last residue. Fields, in order: clone size, D gene, V gene, J gene, CDR3 DNA, CDR3 protein. A D gene is named only where the DNA matches it firmly. Only some rows state a clone size, as once, few, many or a class for expanded clones.

-	TRBD1	TRBV2	TRBJ1-2	TGTGCCAGCAGTGAGGACAGGCCTTACTATGGCTACACCTTC	CASSEDRPYYGYTF
-	TRBD1	TRBV18	TRBJ2-5	TGTGCCAGCTCACGACGGACAGGCCAAGAGACCCAGTACTTC	CASSRRTGQETQYF
-	TRBD1	TRBV24-1	TRBJ2-5	TGTGCCACCAGAGGTACCGGGACAGGGGGCCTAGAGACCCAGTACTTC	CATRGTGTGGLETQYF
-	TRBD1	TRBV13	TRBJ2-5	TGTGCCAGCAGCTCCCGACAGGGTCATCGGATAGAGACCCAGTACTTC	CASSSRQGHRIETQYF
few	TRBD1	TRBV6-2/TRBV6-3	TRBJ1-2	TGTGCCAGCAGTTACCTGGACAGGCGAGGTAACTATGGCTACACCTTC	CASSYLDRRGNYGYTF
-	TRBD2	TRBV5-4	TRBJ2-5	TGTGCCAGCAGCGGGAGGACTAGCGGGAGTCAAGAGACCCAGTACTTC	CASSGRTSGSQETQYF
many	TRBD1	TRBV2	TRBJ1-2	TGTGCCCGTCTAGGGGGCCGGGACTATGGCTACACCTTC	CARLGGRDYGYTF
-	TRBD1	TRBV5-1	TRBJ1-2	TGCGCCAGCAGCTTGTCTTGGACAGGGACTTTCTATGGCTACACCTTC	CASSLSWTGTFYGYTF
-	-	TRBV5-1	TRBJ2-1	TGCGCCAGCAGCTTGGCATCGACTACTTACAATGAGCAGTTCTTC	CASSLASTTYNEQFF
-	TRBD2	TRBV10-3	TRBJ2-3	TGTGCCACCACCTCTAGCGGGAGCCACTATTTT	CATTSSGSHYF
once	-	TRBV19	TRBJ2-2	TGTGCCAGTAGTATAGCTGGGTGGAGTTATTTAACCGGGGAGCTGTTTTTT	CASSIAGWSYLTGELFF